This record concerns one T cell receptor (beta chain) sequence. Its antigen is not identified. Positive CCR7 selection of CD45RO-negative cells yielded the naive CD8 cells, and terminally differentiated effector memory CD45RA+ cells were excluded. The sample originates from a study of shared clonotypes between healthy human individuals. General study points: In a handful of donors, roughly 5.2% of naive CD4 clonotypes appeared in common. Larger richness was generally estimated for naive than memory subsets.

Genomic DNA of every subset was divided equally among multiple immunoSEQ plates. Libraries were prepared by immunoSEQ multiplex PCR; TCRdb keeps only in-frame clonotypes and omits some of them. The sample comprises 800,000 to 950,000 clones, 96% of which are singletons, and about 0.25% rests with the top ten. Trimming shortened V by 1 base and J by 3 bases, and 2 bases separated the two germline ends. In germline, CDR1 is SGHVS, CDR2 FNYEAQ. This CDR3 comprises 12 residues. Sample: naive CD8+ T cells sorted from blood. The V gene is TRBV7-6, the J gene TRBJ2-3; D ambiguous. The sequence came from a man aged 30 to 39 in good health. The CDR3 region is CASSLGTDTQYF. The CDR3 DNA reads as TGTGCCAGCAGCTTAGGGACAGATACGCAGTATTTT.